Listed here are 10 T cell receptor beta chains from one sample, sequenced in a study of response to subunit inactivated influenza vaccine. TCRdb reprocessed the RT-PCR reads via MiXCR and lists one record per CDR3 protein. The sample holds approximately 700,000 distinct CDR3 sequences, less than 20% seen once. Sequencing was performed on PBMCs from blood, taken 11 to 12 days after vaccination. The receptors come from a man between 45 and 60 years old who received an inactivated influenza vaccine.

This clonotype was seen many times. The chain couples TRBV5-1 to TRBJ2-7; 7 nucleotides line up with TRBD1. After removal of 4 bases from V and 2 bases from J, the junction contained 6 bases not matched to a gene. Germline lookup yields CDR1 SGHRS and CDR2 YFSETQ. The CDR3 is 14 amino acids. CDR3 sequence (DNA): TGCGCCAGCAGCCCCGGGGACAGAACCTACGAGCAGTACTTC. Encoded protein: CASSPGDRTYEQYF.

The chain has TRBV15 and TRBJ2-3; 10 nucleotides line up with TRBD2. Trimming took 2 bases from V and 1 from J; bases not matched to a gene: 6. Germline values: CDR1 LNHNV, CDR2 YYDKDF (reference sequence). There are 17 residues in the CDR3. In DNA form, the CDR3 reads TGTGCCACCAGCAGAAAACTAGCGGGGCTGGGCACAGATACGCAGTATTTT. The encoded protein is CATSRKLAGLGTDTQYF.

The V call is TRBV18, the J call TRBJ1-4, with D hard to call. CDR1 is KGHSH, CDR2 LQKENI, per germline. V lost 3 bases to trimming and J lost 5 bases, with 7 bases between them. This CDR3 has 13 amino acids. The CDR3 bases are TGTGCCAGCTCACCGGATCTGAATGAAAAACTGTTTTTT. Amino acid sequence: CASSPDLNEKLFF.

This chain links TRBV4-1 with TRBJ2-3; D possibly matches TRBD1 or TRBD2 (5 bases each). Germline CDR1 reads MGHRA; CDR2 reads YSYEKL. The CDR3 is 15 residues long. V was pared by 2 bases and J by 4 bases, with 13 bases between. For the CDR3, the DNA is TGCGCCAGCAGCCAACGGGCAGGGAGCTCAGATACGCAGTATTTT. It codes for CASSQRAGSSDTQYF.

This clonotype was picked up many times. V and J are TRBV27 and TRBJ2-2; 7 positions match TRBD2. Trimming removed 7 bases from V and 3 bases from J; junction bases left unmatched: 8. Germline CDR1 is MNHEY and CDR2 is SMNVEV (reference sequence). The CDR3 loop spans 15 amino acids. Here the CDR3 reads CASIDLAAHTGELFF. The DNA for the CDR3 is TGTGCCAGCATTGACCTAGCGGCTCACACCGGGGAGCTGTTTTTT.

The chain joins TRBV27 to TRBJ2-1, with D possibly matching TRBD1 (6 bases). The germline V gene has CDR1 MNHEY and CDR2 SMNVEV (reference sequence). V was clipped by 1 base and J by 7 bases, with 14 bases between them. This CDR3 has 15 residues. CDR3 residues: CASSLFRDTRNEQFF. CDR3 in DNA: TGTGCCAGCAGTTTATTCCGGGACACTCGGAATGAGCAGTTCTTC.

This clonotype was detected a few times. The chain recombines TRBV18 with TRBJ2-5; D uncertain. Germline-derived CDR1 and CDR2 are KGHSH and LQKENI. V was trimmed by 3 bases and J by 5 bases, leaving 10 bases between them. This CDR3 has 13 amino acids. Written as DNA, the CDR3 is TGTGCCAGCTCACCTATTAGCTCGGAGACCCAGTACTTC. Translating gives CASSPISSETQYF.

With respect to this clonotype: A read error may explain this, as a much larger clone is one base away. The chain uses TRBV25-1 and TRBJ2-3; D is uncertain. The DNA matches TRBJ1-5 better at its end, which makes the J call doubtful. The CDR3 covers 16 residues. CDR1 MGHDK and CDR2 SYGVNS come from the germline V gene. The CDR3 loop is CASSESWLATTDTQHF. In nucleotides, the CDR3 is TGTGCCAGCAGTGAATCTTGGCTAGCGACCACAGATACGCAGCATTTT.

In its sample, this clonotype was seen a few times. The gene calls are TRBV7-9 and TRBJ2-5, with 8 bases that match TRBD1. CDR1 is SEHNR, CDR2 FQNEAQ, per germline (reference sequence). This CDR3 is built from 17 residues. With 2 bases clipped from V and 0 bases from J, the junction kept 8 bases outside the gene matches. CDR3 sequence reads: CASSLRPRTGYQETQYF. DNA of the CDR3: TGTGCCAGCAGCTTAAGGCCCCGGACAGGGTACCAAGAGACCCAGTACTTC.

CDR3: CASSLAGTSGAPYEQYF. DNA of the CDR3: TGTGCCAGCAGCCTCGCCGGGACTAGCGGGGCCCCCTACGAGCAGTACTTC. The chain links TRBV3-1 to TRBJ2-7, with TRBD2 identical over 13 bases. Trimming cost V 4 bases and J 2 bases; bases outside gene matches: 8. The CDR3 runs to 17 residues. Germline V CDR1 and CDR2: LGHDT, YNNKEL (reference sequence).